Listed here are 7 T cell receptor beta chains from one sample, sequenced in a study of T cell responses to AZD1222 COVID-19 vaccine. TCRdb's copy holds only in-frame clones and misses some; the assay was immunoSEQ multiplex PCR. The top ten clones hold over 4% of a sample with around 140,000 clones, about 93% of them seen once. The starting material was peripheral blood, obtained on day 0 of AZD1222 vaccination. All receptors derive from an adult in good health.

V usage is TRBV5-1 and J usage is TRBJ2-5, with D possibly TRBD2 on 5 matching bases. The germline CDR1 and CDR2 sequences are SGHRS and YFSETQ. The CDR3 loop spans 16 amino acids. Deletions cut 7 bases from V and 1 base from J, with 20 bases between. The CDR3: CASRRGGGSAQETQYF. CDR3 coding DNA: TGCGCCAGCCGCCGCGGAGGTGGCTCCGCCCAAGAGACCCAGTACTTC.

The chain carries TRBV7-8 and TRBJ1-1; D is unclear. CDR1 is SGHVS and CDR2 is FQNEAQ in the germline V gene. Trimming removed 6 bases at V and 0 bases at J, with 11 bases between. CDR3 length equals 14 residues. CDR3: CASSPAGVNTEAFF. The DNA of the CDR3 is TGTGCCAGCAGTCCCGCGGGAGTGAACACTGAAGCTTTCTTT.

The V gene is TRBV25-1, the J gene TRBJ2-3, with no clear D. V was pared by 6 bases and J by 6 bases, with 7 bases between. Looked up from germline, CDR1 is MGHDK and CDR2 is SYGVNS. The CDR3 consists of 11 residues. This CDR3 reads CASRARDTQYF. In DNA, the CDR3 is TGTGCCAGCAGAGCAAGGGATACGCAGTATTTT.

This chain links TRBV20-1 with TRBJ1-1, with a possible D match to TRBD1 (5 bases). Germline-derived CDR1 and CDR2 are DFQATT and SNEGSKA (reference sequence). The CDR3 extends over 10 amino acids. V lost 3 bases and J lost 7, with 6 bases in between. The CDR3 protein is CSARRGEAFF. The CDR3 DNA reads as TGCAGTGCTAGGAGGGGTGAAGCTTTCTTT.

The chain combines TRBV5-1 with TRBJ2-7; possible D gene TRBD1, 6 bases. V shed 4 bases and J shed 6 bases, with 11 bases lying between them. This CDR3 is 12 amino acids long. Germline V gene lookup returns CDR1 SGHRS and CDR2 YFSETQ. The CDR3 sequence is CASSDLQGEQYF. The CDR3 DNA is TGCGCCAGCAGCGATCTACAGGGCGAGCAGTACTTC.

The rearrangement uses TRBV18 and TRBJ2-4; 9 bases are shared with TRBD1. CDR3 length equals 15 residues. Germline lookup yields CDR1 KGHSH and CDR2 LQKENI. V was pared by 4 bases and J by 2 bases, with 3 bases of the junction left unmatched. The CDR3 bases are TGTGCCAGCTCACTGACAGGGGGAACCAAAAACATTCAGTACTTC. Its translation is CASSLTGGTKNIQYF.

The CDR3 spells CASSVRIGGAYEQYF. DNA for the CDR3: TGTGCCAGCAGCGTACGAATAGGTGGGGCGTACGAGCAGTACTTC. The rearrangement uses TRBV7-8 and TRBJ2-7, with a possible D match to TRBD1 (5 bases). The CDR3 contains 15 residues. Per germline, CDR1 SGHVS and CDR2 FQNEAQ. With 5 bases removed from V and 4 bases from J, the gap between germline ends came to 18 bases. The full variable domain, in which reference TRBV7-8 and TRBJ2-7 provide the parts outside the CDR3, is GAGVSQSPRYKVAKRGQDVALRCDPISGHVSLFWYQQALGQGPEFLTYFQNEAQLDKSGLPSDRFFAERPEGSVSTLKIQRTQQEDSAVYLCASSVRIGGAYEQYFGPGTRLTVT.